Listed below are T cell receptor beta chains from one sample, sequenced in a study of blood T cell repertoires in COVID-19. Measured with immunoSEQ multiplex PCR; TCRdb has only the in-frame clones, and not every one. This table has 200,000 or so clones, approximately 82% appearing once. The sample was peripheral blood. These receptor sequences come from a human donor in a cohort sampled during active COVID-19. The CDR3 runs from the conserved cysteine through the conserved F or W. The D gene is left open where the match is weak. Where a row states a size, it is once, few, many or the class of an expanded clone; other rows omit it.

TRBJ2-3 . TRBV5-4 14 . TGTGCCAGCAGCTTGTGGCAGGGGCCAGATACGCAGTATTTT CASSLWQGPDTQYF
TRBJ2-7 once TRBV6-5 15 . TGTGCCAGCAACCCCTCAGGTAGTCCCCCCTACGAGCAGTACTTC CASNPSGSPPYEQYF
TRBJ1-2 once TRBV3-1/TRBV3-2 13 . TGTGCCAGCAGCCCCCGGTCTAACTATGGCTACACCTTC CASSPRSNYGYTF
TRBJ2-7 . TRBV7-9 15 . TGTGCCAGCAGCCCAGCGGAGGGGGCAGCCTACGAGCAGTACTTC CASSPAEGAAYEQYF
TRBJ2-2 . TRBV24-1 13 . TGTGCCACCAGTGAACTAGAAACCGGGGAGCTGTTTTTT CATSELETGELFF
TRBJ1-2 . TRBV28 15 . TGTGCCAGCAGGGTGGAAAAGGGGTCCAGGTATGGCTACACCTTC CASRVEKGSRYGYTF
TRBJ1-5 . TRBV5-1 13 . TGCGCCAGCAGCTTGTCCGCGGGAGCGCCCCAGCATTTT CASSLSAGAPQHF
TRBJ1-5 . TRBV2 15 TRBD1 TGTGCCAGCAGAAGGGGACAGGGATTAAATCAGCCCCAGCATTTT CASRRGQGLNQPQHF
TRBJ2-1 once TRBV9 20 TRBD2 TGTGCCAGCAGCGAGGGCCCGGGGGCTGGGACTAGCGGGAGAATGTATGAGCAGTTCTTC CASSEGPGAGTSGRMYEQFF
TRBJ1-5 . TRBV6-2/TRBV6-3 16 TRBD1 TGTGCCAGCAGTTCCCCCGGGACAGGGCTCAATCAGCCCCAGCATTTT CASSSPGTGLNQPQHF
TRBJ2-7 . TRBV2 13 TRBD2 TGTGCCAGCTCACTAGCGGGCTCCTACGAGCAGTACTTC CASSLAGSYEQYF
TRBJ2-3 . TRBV5-1 15 . TGCGCCAGCAGCGCGAGGGAGCGGACCCCGGGTACGCAGTATTTT CASSARERTPGTQYF
TRBJ1-2 . TRBV5-8 15 . TGTGCCAGCAGCTTTGAGACAGCCATCCACTATGGCTACACTTTC CASSFETAIHYGYTF
TRBJ2-7 . TRBV28 14 TRBD2 TGTGCCAGCAGAAGAGCGGGAGAGGTCTACGAGCAGTACTTC CASRRAGEVYEQYF
TRBJ1-2 . TRBV19 13 . TGTGCCAGTAGTAAACAGGGAGACTATGGCTACACCTTC CASSKQGDYGYTF
TRBJ2-7 . TRBV5-1 17 TRBD1 TGCGCCAGCAGCTTGGGAAGTCCGGGACAGGGTTTTTACGAGCAGTACTTC CASSLGSPGQGFYEQYF
TRBJ2-7 . TRBV2 14 TRBD1 TGTGCCAGCAGCCCCGGGACAGGGTGGCGCGAGCAGTACTTC CASSPGTGWREQYF
TRBJ2-2 . TRBV25-1 14 TRBD1 TGTGCCAGCAGCCGGGACAGGAACACCGGGGAGCTGTTTTTT CASSRDRNTGELFF
TRBJ2-7 . TRBV27 16 TRBD2 TGTGCCAGCAGTCCCCTACCCGGGACTAAGTCACACGAGCAGTACTTC CASSPLPGTKSHEQYF
TRBJ1-2 . TRBV10-3 14 . TGTGCCATCAGTGCTGACACGGAATACTATGGCTACACCTTC CAISADTEYYGYTF
TRBJ2-2 . TRBV18 18 TRBD2 TGTGCCAGCTCACCCCAGCGGGGGCGGACAACGGGCACCGGGGAGCTGTTTTTT CASSPQRGRTTGTGELFF
TRBJ2-5 . TRBV11-2 18 TRBD2 TGTGCCAGCAGCGTCGGACTAGCGGGAGGGGGTCATAGAGAGACCCAGTACTTC CASSVGLAGGGHRETQYF
TRBJ2-5 . TRBV11-2 13 . TGTGCCAGCAGCGTACTGAATCAAGAGACCCAGTACTTC CASSVLNQETQYF
TRBJ2-3 once TRBV14 17 TRBD2 TGTGCCAGCAGCCCATTTAGCGGGAGACGTATCACAGATACGCAGTATTTT CASSPFSGRRITDTQYF
TRBJ2-3 once TRBV19 15 TRBD2 TGTGCCAGTAGAGCGGGACTAGCGGGAGCAGATACGCAGTATTTT CASRAGLAGADTQYF
TRBJ1-5 few TRBV19 18 TRBD1 TGTGCCAGTAGTATCCCCCCCAGCAGGGGGCTAGTCAATCAGCCCCAGCATTTT CASSIPPSRGLVNQPQHF
TRBJ1-4 . TRBV9 16 TRBD1 TGTGCCAGCAGCGTTCTCGGGACAGGGCATAATGAAAAACTGTTTTTT CASSVLGTGHNEKLFF
TRBJ1-3 . TRBV29-1 15 TRBD1 TGCAGCGTCGTCACAGGGGCCATCTCTGGAAACACCATATATTTT CSVVTGAISGNTIYF
TRBJ2-3 . TRBV30 18 TRBD2 TGTGCCTGGAGTGGCAGGTGGGGTAGCGGGAGGGCCCCAGATACGCAGTATTTT CAWSGRWGSGRAPDTQYF
TRBJ1-2 . TRBV24-1 12 TRBD1 TGTGCCACCAGTCAGGGGGGCTATGGCTACACCTTC CATSQGGYGYTF
TRBJ1-5 . TRBV28 21 . TGTGCCAGCAGTTTACCCCCCGTAGACACTCGTCCCTTTGTAAGCAATCAGCCCCAGCATTTT CASSLPPVDTRPFVSNQPQHF
TRBJ2-7 . TRBV9 15 . TGTGCCAGCAGCGTAGTTCCGGGGGACTCCTACGAGCAGTACTTC CASSVVPGDSYEQYF
TRBJ2-7 . TRBV19 17 TRBD2 TGTGCCAGTAGTAGAGATGTAGCGGGAGGCGGATCCTACGAGCAGTACTTC CASSRDVAGGGSYEQYF
TRBJ2-7 . TRBV2 14 . TGTGCCAGCAGTGAAATGACAGCAGTCTACGAGCAGTACTTC CASSEMTAVYEQYF
TRBJ2-7 . TRBV15 14 . TGTGCCACCAGCCGACGTGGGGGAGGCCACGAGCAGTACTTC CATSRRGGGHEQYF
TRBJ2-1 few TRBV19 15 TRBD2 TGTGCCAGTAGTAGTACTAGCGGGTCCTACAATGAGCAGTTCTTC CASSSTSGSYNEQFF
TRBJ2-7 . TRBV5-4 20 TRBD2 TGTGCCAGCAGCCGCGCCCGGACTAGCGGGAGTGGGGAGTTGAGCTACGAGCAGTACTTC CASSRARTSGSGELSYEQYF
TRBJ2-7 . TRBV7-2 13 . TGTGCCAGCAGCTTTCTAGCGTCCTACGAGCAGTACTTC CASSFLASYEQYF
TRBJ2-1 . TRBV19 21 . TGTGCCAGTAGTATAGATCCTTTCCCCGTTACGGCAGGGGTAAGGAGTAATGAGCAGTTCTTC CASSIDPFPVTAGVRSNEQFF
TRBJ1-1 . TRBV5-1 15 . TGCGCCAGCTCCTGGGGCAGGGTGGAAACGACTGAAGCTTTCTTT CASSWGRVETTEAFF
TRBJ2-7 . TRBV7-9 15 TRBD2 TGTGCCAGCAGCTTAGTTTCCAGCGGGAGATACGAGCAGTACTTC CASSLVSSGRYEQYF
TRBJ2-1 . TRBV5-6 16 . TGTGCCAGCAGCTCCCTGGAATCACTCTCGGGGGATGAGCAGTTCTTC CASSSLESLSGDEQFF
TRBJ2-3 . TRBV7-2 16 TRBD2 TGTGCCAGCAGCCGCCGGCTAGCGGGGAACACAGATACGCAGTATTTT CASSRRLAGNTDTQYF
TRBJ2-2 . TRBV6-5 13 TRBD1 TGTGCCAGGGGACAGGGTAACACCGGGGAGCTGTTTTTT CARGQGNTGELFF
TRBJ2-4 . TRBV14 13 . TGTGCCAGCAGCCAAGATCTGGTAGACATTCAGTACTTC CASSQDLVDIQYF
TRBJ2-7 . TRBV7-8 15 TRBD1 TGTGCCAGCAGCTTAGACGACAGGGTTGTCTACGAGCAGTACTTC CASSLDDRVVYEQYF
TRBJ1-3 . TRBV5-1 15 . TGCGCCAGCAGCTTGAGTGCGTTCTCTGGAAACACCATATATTTT CASSLSAFSGNTIYF